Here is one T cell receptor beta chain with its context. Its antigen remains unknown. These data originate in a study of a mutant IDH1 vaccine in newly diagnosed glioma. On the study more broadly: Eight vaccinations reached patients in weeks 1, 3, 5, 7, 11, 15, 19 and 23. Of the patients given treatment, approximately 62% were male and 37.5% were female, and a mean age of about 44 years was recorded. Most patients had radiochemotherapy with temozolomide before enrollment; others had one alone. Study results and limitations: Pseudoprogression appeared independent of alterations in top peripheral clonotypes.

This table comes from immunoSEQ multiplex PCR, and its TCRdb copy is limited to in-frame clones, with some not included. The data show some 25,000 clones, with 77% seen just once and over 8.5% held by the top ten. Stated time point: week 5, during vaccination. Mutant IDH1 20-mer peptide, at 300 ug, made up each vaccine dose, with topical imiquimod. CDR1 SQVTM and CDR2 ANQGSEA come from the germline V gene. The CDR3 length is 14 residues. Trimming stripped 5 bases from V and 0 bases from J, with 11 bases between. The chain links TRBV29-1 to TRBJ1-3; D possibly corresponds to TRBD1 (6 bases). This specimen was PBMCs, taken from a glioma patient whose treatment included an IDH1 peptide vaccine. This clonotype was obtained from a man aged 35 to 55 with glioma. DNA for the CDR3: TGCAGCGTTTCGAGGGGGTACTCTGGAAACACCATATATTTT. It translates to CSVSRGYSGNTIYF. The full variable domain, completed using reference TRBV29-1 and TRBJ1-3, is SAVISQKPSRDICQRGTSLTIQCQVDSQVTMMFWYRQQPGQSLTLIATANQGSEATYESGFVIDKFPISRPNLTFSTLTVSNMSPEDSSIYLCSVSRGYSGNTIYFGEGSWLTVV.